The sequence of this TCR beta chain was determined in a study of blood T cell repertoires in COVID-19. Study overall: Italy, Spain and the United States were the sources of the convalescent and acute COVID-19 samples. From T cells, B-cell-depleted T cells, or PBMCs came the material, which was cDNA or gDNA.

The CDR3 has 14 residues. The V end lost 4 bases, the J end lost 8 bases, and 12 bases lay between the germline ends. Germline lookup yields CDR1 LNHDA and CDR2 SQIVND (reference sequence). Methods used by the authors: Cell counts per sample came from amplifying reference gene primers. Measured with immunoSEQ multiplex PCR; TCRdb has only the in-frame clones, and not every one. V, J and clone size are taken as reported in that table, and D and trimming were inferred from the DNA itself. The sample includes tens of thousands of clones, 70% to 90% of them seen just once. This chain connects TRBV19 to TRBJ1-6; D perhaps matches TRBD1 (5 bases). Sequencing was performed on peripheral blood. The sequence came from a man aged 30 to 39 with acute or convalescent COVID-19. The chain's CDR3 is CASSTDGTYSPLHF. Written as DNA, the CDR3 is TGTGCCAGTAGTACCGATGGGACTTATTCACCCCTCCACTTT.